This paragraph covers one TCR beta chain sequence. The antigen remains unidentified. The sample is drawn from a study of T-cell reconstitution after alpha-beta-depleted transplantation in children. Notes on the study in general: Alpha-beta T cells present about two months after transplant were reported to originate from several hundred expanded graft clones. Newly generated T cells supplied most T-cell counts and diversity one year post-transplant.

Using unique molecular identifiers, the investigators prepared the TCRbeta library. TCRdb re-called the PCR reads with MiXCR, one entry per CDR3 protein. The sample carries approximately 110,000 distinct CDR3 sequences, approximately 10% recorded once. The sequenced sample was PBMCs, obtained before TCRalphabeta/CD19-depleted stem cell transplant. This receptor was obtained from a boy younger than 10 with acute lymphoblastic leukemia, due to receive a stem cell transplant.

The CDR3 bases are TGTGCCAGCAGTTTAGGAGGGCGTCGGGAAAAACTGTTTTTT. Translating it yields CASSLGGRREKLFF. The chain combines TRBV27 with TRBJ1-4; no reliable D call. Germline V gives CDR1 MNHEY, CDR2 SMNVEV (reference sequence). The V and J ends lost 2 bases and 8 bases respectively, with 12 bases between them. The CDR3 spans 14 residues.